These 21 T cell receptor beta chains came from one sample sequenced in a study of T-cell memory formation after mild COVID-19. TCRdb reanalysed the 5' RACE reads using MiXCR and keeps one entry per CDR3 protein. The data hold about 440,000 distinct CDR3 sequences, with about 19% observed a single time. Sample: PBMCs or a T cell subset sorted from them (not recorded which). The receptor source for this set is an adult woman who had mild COVID-19 (a few samples of this study predate the infection). Cell type and time point are not known.

CDR3: CASTEYSGGVETQYF. CDR3 DNA sequence: TGTGCCAGCACGGAGTATAGCGGGGGTGTAGAGACCCAGTACTTC. The chain joins TRBV27 to TRBJ2-5; 9 bases are shared with TRBD2. The J segment lost 4 bases and the V segment lost 7 bases, leaving 10 bases of the junction unmatched. Germline V lookup: CDR1 MNHEY, CDR2 SMNVEV (reference sequence). The CDR3 loop spans 15 amino acids.

This chain links TRBV7-3 with TRBJ2-3; D is possibly TRBD2 (5 bases). CDR1 and CDR2 from the germline V gene are SGHTA and FQGTGA. The V end lost 3 bases, the J end lost 5 bases, and 9 bases lay between the germline ends. This CDR3 has 13 amino acids. The CDR3 DNA sequence: TGTGCCAGCAGCTTCGGGGTGGGAGATACGCAGTATTTT. This gives the protein CASSFGVGDTQYF.

This clonotype was counted ten times or more. The chain couples TRBV6-2 or TRBV6-3 to TRBJ2-2; D not resolved. Germline V lookup: CDR1 MNHEY, CDR2 SVGEGT. V was pared by 0 bases and J by 3 bases, with 8 bases between. This CDR3 has 15 residues. In DNA form, the CDR3 reads TGTGCCAGCAGTTACTCGGATAAGGACACCGGGGAGCTGTTTTTT. It encodes CASSYSDKDTGELFF.

This clonotype showed up just a few times. The rearrangement links TRBV12-3 or TRBV12-4 to TRBJ1-2; D is unclear. Between the trimmed V and J ends, which lost 9 bases and 4 bases, there was a span of 9 bases. This CDR3 spans 11 amino acids. The CDR3 is CASRIGYGYTF. CDR3 nucleotides: TGTGCCAGTCGGATCGGCTATGGCTACACCTTC.

This clonotype showed up just a few times. The rearrangement joins TRBV7-2 to TRBJ1-4; D remains unclear. The V end lost 5 bases, the J end lost 8 bases, and 15 bases lay between the germline ends. The CDR3 covers 14 residues. From germline, CDR1 is SGHTA and CDR2 FQGNSA. The CDR3: CASSPLGGREKLFF. CDR3 in DNA: TGTGCCAGCAGCCCCCTGGGAGGGAGAGAAAAACTGTTTTTT.

The sample holds a few counts of this clonotype. The rearrangement joins TRBV7-3 to TRBJ2-2, with D maybe TRBD1 (6 bases). CDR3 size: 19 residues. Trimming stripped 5 bases from V and 4 bases from J, with 26 bases between. From germline, CDR1 is SGHTA and CDR2 FQGTGA. The CDR3 sequence: CASSLDGQTYLRGTGELFF. The DNA for the CDR3 is TGTGCCAGCAGCCTTGACGGACAGACCTACCTCCGTGGCACCGGGGAGCTGTTTTTT.

The DNA of the CDR3 is TGTGCCAGCAGCTTGATGAGTCTGAACACTGAAGCTTTCTTT. It translates to CASSLMSLNTEAFF. This chain joins TRBV7-9 and TRBJ1-1; no firm D call. From germline, CDR1 is SEHNR and CDR2 FQNEAQ (reference sequence). The CDR3 sequence is 14 residues long. The V and J ends lost 3 bases and 0 bases respectively, with 8 bases between them.

The V call is TRBV7-9, the J call TRBJ2-5, with a weak D call TRBD2 (6 bases). The CDR3 contains 13 residues. Looked up from germline, CDR1 is SEHNR and CDR2 is FQNEAQ (reference sequence). V was shortened by 9 bases and J by 5 bases, with 16 bases between the two germline ends. The CDR3 DNA sequence: TGTGCCAGTACGGATAGCGGACTGGAGACCCAGTACTTC. Translated, it gives CASTDSGLETQYF.

This clonotype was seen only a few times. The chain recombines TRBV11-2 with TRBJ2-3, with 7 bases lining up with TRBD1. Unmatched junction bases numbered 12, after V lost 5 bases and J lost 4 bases. Germline CDR1 is SGHAT and CDR2 is FQNNGV. This CDR3 has 16 residues. The CDR3 DNA follows: TGTGCCAGCAGCCCAGAGGGGGCAGGGGTGGCAGATACGCAGTATTTT. Its translation is CASSPEGAGVADTQYF.

Only one count was recorded for this clonotype. The gene calls are TRBV9 and TRBJ2-7, with 9 bases aligning to TRBD2. The trim removed 0 bases at V and 4 bases at J, leaving 8 bases unmatched. The CDR3 has 16 amino acids. Looked up from germline, CDR1 is SGDLS and CDR2 is YYNGEE. This CDR3 is CASSVDDLAGIYEQYF. The DNA for the CDR3 is TGTGCCAGCAGCGTAGATGATCTAGCGGGAATTTACGAGCAGTACTTC.

In its sample, this clonotype was seen a few times. The rearrangement joins TRBV7-8 to TRBJ1-3; unclear D gene. V gave up 2 bases and J gave up 0 bases, with 8 bases separating them. CDR1 and CDR2 (germline): SGHVS, FQNEAQ. The CDR3 runs 15 residues. The DNA for the CDR3 is TGTGCCAGCAGCTTACGGATCAGCTCTGGAAACACCATATATTTT. Protein sequence: CASSLRISSGNTIYF.

This clonotype was picked up many times. J is TRBJ2-5 and V is TRBV12-3 or TRBV12-4; 10 bases match TRBD2. Trimming removed 5 bases from V and 3 bases from J; junction bases left unmatched: 3. The CDR3 is 14 amino acids. CDR3 in DNA: TGTGCCAGCAGTCCTAGCGGGAGTAAAGAGACCCAGTACTTC. Protein: CASSPSGSKETQYF.

This clonotype was found a few times. The genes are TRBV20-1 and TRBJ2-3; TRBD2 matches at 11 bases. The V and J ends lost 3 bases and 2 bases, in that order; junction bases with no gene match: 10. Germline assignment: CDR1 DFQATT and CDR2 SNEGSKA (reference sequence). The CDR3 runs to 17 residues. The CDR3 loop reads CSASGILAGGPTDTQYF. The CDR3 region has the DNA TGCAGTGCTAGTGGGATTTTAGCGGGAGGGCCCACAGATACGCAGTATTTT.

This clonotype was counted between two and nine times. The V and J genes are TRBV11-2 and TRBJ2-5; unclear D gene. The germline V and J ends were trimmed by 1 base and 4 bases, with 16 bases remaining between them. This CDR3 region has 16 residues. CDR1 is SGHAT, CDR2 FQNNGV, per germline. The CDR3 DNA follows: TGTGCCAGCAGCTTAGGGGTCGGCCCCGTCGGAGAGACCCAGTACTTC. Protein: CASSLGVGPVGETQYF.

This clonotype was found a few times. The rearrangement joins TRBV5-1 to TRBJ1-2; the match to TRBD1 covers 7 bases. V gave up 4 bases and J gave up 7 bases; unmatched junction bases: 7. Germline CDR1 and CDR2: SGHRS and YFSETQ. This CDR3 region has 13 residues. The CDR3 nucleotides are TGCGCCAGCAGCGATGACAGGGCCGGTGGCTACACCTTC. It codes for CASSDDRAGGYTF.

This CDR3 is CASRQGWDTEAFF. CDR3 sequence (DNA): TGTGCCAGCAGGCAGGGATGGGACACTGAAGCTTTCTTT. The chain employs TRBV6-1 and TRBJ1-1; a possible D gene is TRBD1 (5 bases). The CDR3 length is 13 residues. The germline V gene encodes CDR1 MNHNS and CDR2 SASEGT. Trimming took off 6 bases at V and 3 bases at J, with 11 bases between the two ends.

The rearrangement links TRBV11-1 to TRBJ2-7; TRBD1 is a possible D gene (6 bases). This CDR3 has 14 amino acids. Germline V gene data show CDR1 as SGHAT and CDR2 as FQDESV (reference sequence). The germline V and J ends were trimmed by 4 bases and 6 bases, with 16 bases remaining between them. CDR3 sequence (DNA): TGTGCCAGCAGCTCCCGGGACACCTCTCCCGAGCAGTACTTC. It encodes CASSSRDTSPEQYF.

The rearrangement joins TRBV5-1 to TRBJ2-1, with D maybe TRBD1 (6 bases). V lost 0 bases, J lost 5 bases, and 9 bases lay in between. This CDR3 region has 14 residues. Per germline, CDR1 SGHRS and CDR2 YFSETQ. The chain's CDR3 is CASSLAAGDNEQFF. For the CDR3, the DNA is TGCGCCAGCAGCTTGGCCGCAGGGGACAATGAGCAGTTCTTC. The entire variable domain, with the rest obtained from reference TRBV5-1 and TRBJ2-1, is as follows: KAGVTQTPRYLIKTRGQQVTLSCSPISGHRSVSWYQQTPGQGLQFLFEYFSETQRNKGNFPGRFSGRQFSNSRSEMNVSTLELGDSALYLCASSLAAGDNEQFFGPGTRLTVL.

This clonotype appeared a few times. The genes are TRBV7-2 and TRBJ2-5, with 11 bases matching TRBD1. Germline V CDR1 and CDR2: SGHTA, FQGNSA. The CDR3 sequence is 15 residues long. V was pared by 5 bases and J by 6 bases, with 8 bases of the junction left unmatched. The CDR3 bases are TGTGCCAGCAGCAGCCGGACAGGGGGCTTAAAGACCCAGTACTTC. Translating it yields CASSSRTGGLKTQYF.

This clonotype has more than one count but fewer than ten. The rearrangement uses TRBV10-3 and TRBJ2-1; 12 bases align to TRBD2. The CDR3 sequence is 15 residues long. Losses at the gene ends were 8 bases for V and 7 bases for J; bases not matched to a gene: 9. CDR1 and CDR2 (germline): ENHRY, SYGVKD. CDR3 bases: TGTGCCATCGGGGCGACTAGCGGGAGAATAAATGAGCAGTTCTTC. Amino acids: CAIGATSGRINEQFF.

This clonotype has just a few counts. This chain's CDR3 is CSARDPQGASTEAFF. The CDR3 DNA sequence: TGCAGTGCTAGAGATCCACAGGGGGCGAGTACTGAAGCTTTCTTT. The chain has TRBV20-1 and TRBJ1-1; 9 bases align to TRBD1. This CDR3 is built from 15 residues. Germline lookup yields CDR1 DFQATT and CDR2 SNEGSKA (reference sequence). The V segment lost 0 bases and the J segment 5 bases; nucleotides outside the gene matches: 7.